This entry lists 20 T cell receptor beta chains sequenced from one sample in a study of blood T cells in healthy people across ages. PCR was performed a second time for about 7 to 11 cycles using a sample-barcoded 5' primer and a J-beta primer mix. TCRdb reanalysed the 5' RACE reads using MiXCR and keeps one entry per CDR3 protein. This sample carries approximately 800,000 distinct CDR3 sequences, roughly 64% of them seen once, and the ten largest clones take approximately 21%. Sequencing was performed on blood. The source of these receptors is a man aged 25-45 years in good health.

The rearrangement uses TRBV28 and TRBJ2-4, with 9 bases lining up with TRBD2. The tail of the sequence fits TRBJ2-7 better, so the J call may be wrong. This CDR3 is built from 18 residues. Germline V gene lookup returns CDR1 MDHEN and CDR2 SYDVKM. The CDR3 protein is CASSFNPLWREGEYEQYF. The CDR3 region has the DNA TGTGCCAGCAGTTTTAACCCCTTATGGCGGGAGGGCGAGTACGAGCAGTACTTC.

Worth noting for this clonotype: One base away lies a much larger clone, so this may be a sequencing read error. The chain recombines TRBV5-5 with TRBJ2-5, with 8 bases matching TRBD1. Looked up from germline, CDR1 is SGHKS and CDR2 is YYEKEE (reference sequence). The length of the CDR3 is 13 residues. The CDR3 DNA reads as TGTGACAGCAGCGCGACAGGGGAAGAGACCCAGTACTTC. Translation: CDSSATGEETQYF.

The chain carries TRBV28 and TRBJ2-5; no firm D call. CDR3 length: 14 residues. Germline V CDR1 and CDR2: MDHEN, SYDVKM. Trimming left V 7 bases short and J 5 bases short, with 17 bases between. The CDR3 here is CASKSAQSLETQYF. CDR3 DNA: TGTGCCAGCAAATCCGCTCAGAGCTTGGAGACCCAGTACTTC.

The chain is built from TRBV13 and TRBJ1-2; 7 bases match TRBD1. This CDR3 has 15 residues. With 5 bases clipped from V and 5 bases from J, the junction kept 11 bases outside the gene matches. Germline CDR1 reads PRHDT; CDR2 reads FYEKMQ (reference sequence). The CDR3 DNA follows: TGTGCCAGCAGCCCGAAAGGGACAGCCATTTATGGCTACACCTTC. This sequence encodes CASSPKGTAIYGYTF. Full variable domain (outside the CDR3, taken from reference TRBV13 and TRBJ1-2): AAGVIQSPRHLIKEKRETATLKCYPIPRHDTVYWYQQGPGQDPQFLISFYEKMQSDKGSIPDRFSAQQFSDYHSELNMSSLELGDSALYFCASSPKGTAIYGYTFGSGTRLTVV.

This clonotype was seen ten or more times. The chain has TRBV4-3 and TRBJ2-7; 7 nucleotides line up with TRBD1. The J segment lost 3 bases and the V segment lost 1 base, leaving 3 bases of the junction unmatched. The V gene's germline CDR1 is LGHNA and CDR2 YSLEER. The CDR3 sequence is 14 residues long. The CDR3 nucleotides read TGCGCCAGCAGCCAAGGACAGGGAAACTACGAGCAGTACTTC. Its translation: CASSQGQGNYEQYF.

There are a few counts of this clonotype. This chain connects TRBV20-1 to TRBJ2-1; D gene ambiguous. The CDR3 has 15 residues. Germline-derived CDR1 and CDR2 are DFQATT and SNEGSKA (reference sequence). V lost 5 bases and J lost 0, with 14 bases in between. The CDR3 loop reads CSASPRSSSYNEQFF. The CDR3 DNA is TGCAGTGCTTCCCCTAGGAGCTCCTCCTACAATGAGCAGTTCTTC.

V usage is TRBV29-1 and J usage is TRBJ2-1; unclear D gene. Germline V gives CDR1 SQVTM, CDR2 ANQGSEA. The CDR3 runs 13 residues. Trimming stripped 7 bases from V and 7 bases from J, with 17 bases between. CDR3 sequence: CSAFIRHLNEQFF. The CDR3 nucleotides read TGCAGCGCTTTTATACGCCACTTAAATGAGCAGTTCTTC.

DNA for the CDR3: TGCGCCAGCGCTTTACAACCGGGACAGGGGGCCTCTCTCTACGAGCAGTACTTC. This codes for CASALQPGQGASLYEQYF. This chain connects TRBV5-1 to TRBJ2-7; TRBD1 matches 12 bases. V shed 7 bases, J shed 3 bases, and the junction held 17 bases outside the gene matches. This CDR3 spans 18 amino acids. CDR1 and CDR2 from the germline V gene are SGHRS and YFSETQ.

The chain carries TRBV12-3 or TRBV12-4 and TRBJ2-4; the D is unclear. The CDR3 loop spans 13 amino acids. V lost 6 bases and J lost 9, with 15 bases in between. The CDR3 nucleotides read TGTGCCAGCAGCCCCCCTTCTAGGCCCATTCAGTACTTC. Residues: CASSPPSRPIQYF.

This clonotype was counted between two and nine times. This chain uses TRBV24-1 with TRBJ2-1; D possibly corresponds to TRBD2 (6 bases). The J call may be wrong; the DNA end is better matched by TRBJ2-7. Looked up from germline, CDR1 is KGHDR and CDR2 is SFDVKD. The CDR3 contains 14 residues. The CDR3 region is CATSSASVNNEQYF. The CDR3, as DNA: TGTGCCACCAGTTCGGCTAGCGTAAACAATGAGCAGTACTTC.

V gene TRBV6-1 combines with J gene TRBJ2-7; 9 positions agree with TRBD1. The CDR3 covers 14 residues. Germline values: CDR1 MNHNS, CDR2 SASEGT. The ends lost 8 bases at V and 6 bases at J; junction bases unmatched: 11. The CDR3 is CASRTSGQGSEQYF. The CDR3 nucleotides read TGTGCCAGCCGGACCTCGGGACAGGGAAGCGAGCAGTACTTC.

This clonotype has just a few counts. The gene calls are TRBV29-1 and TRBJ2-3, with 7 bases fitting TRBD2. V lost 5 bases and J lost 2; bases outside the gene matches: 4. Per the germline V gene, CDR1 is SQVTM and CDR2 is ANQGSEA. This CDR3 has 13 residues. CDR3 loop: CSVFGLDTDTQYF. CDR3 in DNA: TGCAGCGTTTTCGGACTAGACACAGATACGCAGTATTTT.

This clonotype was recorded once. The V gene is TRBV14, the J gene TRBJ2-5; either TRBD1 or TRBD2 may supply D (5 bases each). This CDR3 is 15 amino acids long. Germline CDR1 SGHDN, CDR2 FVKESK. Trimming stripped 6 bases from V and 2 bases from J, with 16 bases between. The chain's CDR3 is CASSRLRDAQETQYF. In DNA, the CDR3 is TGTGCCAGCAGTCGACTGAGGGACGCACAAGAGACCCAGTACTTC.

Note on this clonotype: The junction departs from the called germline gene at one end, perhaps through a read error. This rearrangement joins TRBV29-1 to TRBJ2-6; maybe TRBD1 (5 bases). The CDR3 length is 15 residues. Germline CDR1 reads SQVTM; CDR2 reads ANQGSEA. As DNA, the CDR3 is TGCAGCGTTGACGGTGCGTTCCCTGGGGCCAACGCCCTGACTTTC. Protein: CSVDGAFPGANALTF.

The chain employs TRBV20-1 and TRBJ2-1; 8 bases are a match to TRBD2. The germline V gene has CDR1 DFQATT and CDR2 SNEGSKA (reference sequence). V shed 7 bases, J shed 9 bases, and the junction held 11 bases outside the gene matches. The length of the CDR3 is 13 residues. CDR3 sequence reads: CSGGGSSTGEQFF. CDR3 nucleotides: TGCAGTGGCGGGGGGAGCAGTACCGGTGAGCAGTTCTTC.

The table lists this clonotype with a count of one. The chain has TRBV20-1 and TRBJ2-1, with 11 positions matching TRBD2. CDR1 DFQATT and CDR2 SNEGSKA come from the germline V gene (reference sequence). The CDR3 extends over 14 amino acids. The ends lost 6 bases at V and 7 bases at J; junction bases unmatched: 8. CDR3 DNA sequence: TGCAGTGCCAGAACTAGCGGGAGTGAAAATGAGCAGTTCTTC. This encodes CSARTSGSENEQFF.

The chain has TRBV6-2 or TRBV6-3 and TRBJ2-7; 12 bases map to TRBD2. This CDR3 is 15 amino acids long. The germline V gene encodes CDR1 MNHEY and CDR2 SVGEGT. V lost 6 bases, J lost 2 bases, and 5 bases stayed unmatched. As DNA, the CDR3 is TGTGCCAGCAGGCGGACTAGCGGGGATACCTACGAGCAGTACTTC. Translation gives CASRRTSGDTYEQYF.

The chain uses TRBV29-1 and TRBJ1-1, with TRBD1 identical over 8 bases. Germline V CDR1 and CDR2: SQVTM, ANQGSEA. CDR3 length: 13 residues. Trimming at V came to 8 bases and at J to 1 base, leaving 6 bases not matched to a gene. The CDR3 DNA is TGCAGCATTCGCGGACAGGGGAACACTGAAGCTTTCTTT. Translating gives CSIRGQGNTEAFF.

The chain employs TRBV7-9 and TRBJ2-5, with no clear D. The CDR3 spans 14 residues. V lost 5 bases to trimming and J lost 0 bases, with 10 bases between them. Germline V CDR1 and CDR2: SEHNR, FQNEAQ (reference sequence). The DNA for the CDR3 is TGTGCCAGCAGCCACGACACCTACCAAGAGACCCAGTACTTC. This translates into CASSHDTYQETQYF.

This clonotype showed up just once. The chain joins TRBV27 to TRBJ2-1; 8 positions agree with TRBD1. Germline loops: CDR1 MNHEY, CDR2 SMNVEV (reference sequence). The CDR3 totals 16 residues. After removal of 6 bases from V and 7 bases from J, the junction contained 14 bases not matched to a gene. CDR3 amino acids: CASRLNRAGGANEQFF. CDR3 coding DNA: TGTGCCAGCAGGCTTAATAGGGCAGGGGGCGCGAATGAGCAGTTCTTC.